These 25 T cell receptor beta chains share one sample of origin, sequenced in a study of T-cell reconstitution after alpha-beta-depleted transplantation in children. Preparation of the TCRbeta library used unique molecular identifiers. TCRdb reprocessed the PCR reads via MiXCR and lists one record per CDR3 protein. The data hold some 290,000 distinct CDR3 sequences, with approximately 20% observed a single time. The source was PBMCs, mostly from graft donor cells, collected 180 days after TCRalphabeta/CD19-depleted stem cell transplant. These receptors were taken from a male patient between 10 and 17 years old who had a stem cell transplant for acute lymphoblastic leukemia, so the T cells may come from the graft donor.

There are a few counts of this clonotype. The rearrangement uses TRBV5-6 and TRBJ1-5, with D possibly TRBD1 on 5 matching bases. CDR3 length: 15 residues. The germline V gene encodes CDR1 SGHDT and CDR2 YYEEEE. V lost 4 bases, J lost 1 base, and 12 bases lay in between. Here the CDR3 DNA reads TGTGCCAGCAGCGGGCAGGGCGTGAGCAATCAGCCCCAGCATTTT. Protein sequence: CASSGQGVSNQPQHF.

Only a few counts were recorded for this clonotype. The V call is TRBV25-1, the J call TRBJ2-2; tentative D call: TRBD1 (6 bases). The CDR3 has 14 amino acids. V gave up 1 base and J gave up 5 bases, with 8 bases separating them. Per germline, CDR1 MGHDK and CDR2 SYGVNS. CDR3 sequence (DNA): TGTGCCAGCAGTGAATTAGACAGGACCGGGGAGCTGTTTTTT. The encoded protein is CASSELDRTGELFF.

The chain recombines TRBV7-6 with TRBJ2-5; TRBD2 might be the D (5 bases). CDR1 is SGHVS and CDR2 is FNYEAQ in the germline V gene. The CDR3 loop spans 14 amino acids. V was cut by 3 bases and J by 4 bases, with 12 bases left in between. The CDR3 loop is CASSFPGRGETQYF. DNA of the CDR3: TGTGCCAGCAGCTTCCCGGGGAGAGGAGAGACCCAGTACTTC.

The rearrangement links TRBV27 to TRBJ2-1; D not resolved. Trimming shortened V by 4 bases and J by 10 bases, and 11 bases separated the two germline ends. The germline CDR1 and CDR2 sequences are MNHEY and SMNVEV (reference sequence). The CDR3 is 12 residues long. CDR3 protein: CASSSAYDEQFF. CDR3 sequence (DNA): TGTGCCAGCAGTTCCGCGTATGACGAGCAGTTCTTC.

The gene calls are TRBV20-1 and TRBJ2-1, with D possibly TRBD1 on 6 matching bases. V was cut by 0 bases and J by 7 bases, with 10 bases left in between. The CDR3 is 13 amino acids. Germline V CDR1 and CDR2: DFQATT, SNEGSKA (reference sequence). DNA for the CDR3: TGCAGTGCTAGAGAGTCCGACAGGAATGAGCAGTTCTTC. Protein product: CSARESDRNEQFF.

This rearrangement joins TRBV12-3 or TRBV12-4 to TRBJ2-3; the D gene is possibly TRBD1 (5 bases). The ends were cut back, 5 bases at V and 6 bases at J, with 12 bases in the middle. CDR3 length: 13 amino acids. The chain's CDR3 is CASSPYRGDTQYF. In DNA, the CDR3 is TGTGCCAGCAGTCCATATAGGGGTGATACGCAGTATTTT.

The rearrangement links TRBV3-1 to TRBJ2-7, with 10 bases fitting TRBD2. CDR1 is LGHDT, CDR2 YNNKEL, per germline (reference sequence). The V and J ends lost 1 base and 0 bases, in that order; junction bases with no gene match: 3. The CDR3 is 16 residues long. The CDR3 region is CASSQGTSGDSYEQYF. For the CDR3, the DNA is TGTGCCAGCAGCCAAGGGACTAGCGGTGACTCCTACGAGCAGTACTTC.

The V gene is TRBV25-1, the J gene TRBJ2-7, with 7 bases that match TRBD1. Germline CDR1 MGHDK, CDR2 SYGVNS. After removal of 1 base from V and 7 bases from J, the junction contained 10 bases not matched to a gene. This CDR3 spans 15 amino acids. CDR3 protein: CASSESQGRSREQYF. CDR3 nucleotide sequence: TGTGCCAGCAGTGAATCACAGGGGAGATCTCGGGAGCAGTACTTC.

This clonotype was counted only a few times. V is TRBV11-2 and J is TRBJ1-2; D might be TRBD1 (5 bases). Germline V gene sequence: CDR1 SGHAT, CDR2 FQNNGV. V lost 4 bases, J lost 9 bases, and 15 bases lay in between. The CDR3 has 13 amino acids. The DNA of the CDR3 is TGTGCCAGCAGCTCACCACGGGGGGGTCGCTACACCTTC. Residues: CASSSPRGGRYTF.

The CDR3 region is CSARENQPQHF. CDR3 nucleotides: TGCAGTGCGCGAGAAAATCAGCCCCAGCATTTT. V usage is TRBV20-1 and J usage is TRBJ1-5; D gene unclear. The ends were cut back, 6 bases at V and 4 bases at J, with 7 bases in the middle. Germline assignment: CDR1 DFQATT and CDR2 SNEGSKA (reference sequence). This CDR3 has 11 amino acids.

The sample holds a few counts of this clonotype. This chain joins TRBV27 and TRBJ1-1; no reliable D call. From germline, CDR1 is MNHEY and CDR2 SMNVEV (reference sequence). The CDR3 runs 13 residues. V was pared by 1 base and J by 4 bases, with 7 bases between. The CDR3: CASSLFVGTEAFF. The CDR3, as DNA: TGTGCCAGCAGTTTATTCGTAGGCACTGAAGCTTTCTTT.

This clonotype was recorded only once. The chain is built from TRBV2 and TRBJ2-7; unclear D gene. Trimming left V 8 bases short and J 4 bases short, with 15 bases between. Germline V gives CDR1 SNHLY, CDR2 FYNNEI. This CDR3 is built from 13 residues. CDR3 nucleotide sequence: TGTGCCAGCGCCCCCGACACCTTATACGAGCAGTACTTC. Protein: CASAPDTLYEQYF.

Only a few counts were recorded for this clonotype. The V and J genes are TRBV4-1 and TRBJ2-1; D unclear. V lost 1 base to trimming and J lost 4 bases, with 8 bases between them. Germline CDR1 reads MGHRA; CDR2 reads YSYEKL. The CDR3 spans 14 residues. CDR3 nucleotide sequence: TGCGCCAGCAGCCAAGCACACTTTTACAATGAGCAGTTCTTC. It translates to CASSQAHFYNEQFF.

The chain carries TRBV5-6 and TRBJ2-7, with 9 bases that match TRBD1. Germline V lookup: CDR1 SGHDT, CDR2 YYEEEE. The V and J ends lost 3 bases and 3 bases, in that order; junction bases with no gene match: 7. The CDR3 contains 15 residues. Here the CDR3 DNA reads TGTGCCAGCAGCTATGCCGGGACAGGGTACTACGAGCAGTACTTC. Translated, it gives CASSYAGTGYYEQYF.

This clonotype was counted ten times or more. The V gene is TRBV5-1, the J gene TRBJ2-7; 7 bases line up with TRBD2. Unmatched junction bases numbered 5, after V lost 0 bases and J lost 2 bases. This CDR3 comprises 15 residues. CDR1 is SGHRS and CDR2 is YFSETQ in the germline V gene. CDR3 nucleotides: TGCGCCAGCAGCTTGGGGCCGGGGGGTCCCTACGAGCAGTACTTC. Amino acids: CASSLGPGGPYEQYF.

Details on this clonotype: The germline gene is not matched at one end of the junction; a read error may be the cause. The genes are TRBV20-1 and TRBJ2-7; a weak D match, TRBD2 (6 bases). Germline CDR1 reads DFQATT; CDR2 reads SNEGSKA (reference sequence). The CDR3 consists of 15 residues. The chain's CDR3 is CSARLPAGKNYEQHF. The DNA for the CDR3 is TGCAGTGCTAGACTTCCCGCGGGGAAGAACTACGAGCAGCACTTC.

The sample holds a few counts of this clonotype. The J gene is TRBJ1-1, the V gene TRBV10-3; D not certain. CDR1 ENHRY and CDR2 SYGVKD come from the germline V gene. This CDR3 has 11 residues. V was pared by 10 bases and J by 3 bases, with 9 bases between. The CDR3 spells CATSRDTEAFF. Written as DNA, the CDR3 is TGTGCCACCTCGAGGGACACTGAAGCTTTCTTT.

This clonotype was counted a few times. The J gene is TRBJ2-7, the V gene TRBV7-9, with TRBD1 matching 9 bases. CDR3 length: 15 residues. The junction had 7 bases not matched to a gene; V was cut back by 5 bases and J by 2 bases. The V gene's germline CDR1 is SEHNR and CDR2 FQNEAQ (reference sequence). CDR3 DNA: TGTGCCAGCAGCAGCCGGGACAGGGTCCCCTACGAGCAGTACTTC. This gives the protein CASSSRDRVPYEQYF.

The genes are TRBV19 and TRBJ1-1; perhaps TRBD1 as D (5 bases). Trimming stripped 4 bases from V and 3 bases from J, with 12 bases between. The CDR3 has 14 residues. Per the germline V gene, CDR1 is LNHDA and CDR2 is SQIVND (reference sequence). The CDR3 region is CASSRGLSYTEAFF. The CDR3 DNA follows: TGTGCCAGTAGTAGGGGACTGAGCTACACTGAAGCTTTCTTT.

The genes are TRBV6-5 and TRBJ2-7; perhaps TRBD1 as D (5 bases). The CDR3 runs to 13 residues. CDR1 and CDR2 from the germline V gene are MNHEY and SVGAGI. V was clipped by 0 bases and J by 5 bases, with 8 bases between them. CDR3 in amino acids: CASSYSADNEQYF. As DNA, the CDR3 is TGTGCCAGCAGTTACTCGGCGGACAACGAGCAGTACTTC.

This clonotype showed up just a few times. The chain has TRBV5-1 and TRBJ2-7; perhaps TRBD2 as D (5 bases). This CDR3 comprises 14 residues. Trimming cost V 2 bases and J 1 base, with 10 bases left between them. Per the germline V gene, CDR1 is SGHRS and CDR2 is YFSETQ. The CDR3 DNA follows: TGCGCCAGCAGCTTTGCGGGTTTTTCCTACGAGCAGTACTTC. The encoded protein is CASSFAGFSYEQYF. Full variable domain (outside the CDR3, taken from reference TRBV5-1 and TRBJ2-7): KAGVTQTPRYLIKTRGQQVTLSCSPISGHRSVSWYQQTPGQGLQFLFEYFSETQRNKGNFPGRFSGRQFSNSRSEMNVSTLELGDSALYLCASSFAGFSYEQYFGPGTRLTVT.

This sequence joins TRBV4-1 and TRBJ2-5; 9 bases are shared with TRBD2. This CDR3 comprises 17 residues. Per the germline V gene, CDR1 is MGHRA and CDR2 is YSYEKL. With 0 bases clipped from V and 5 bases from J, the junction kept 10 bases outside the gene matches. The CDR3 spells CASSQEAPAGGWETQYF. Written as DNA, the CDR3 is TGCGCCAGCAGCCAAGAAGCCCCTGCGGGAGGGTGGGAGACCCAGTACTTC.

V usage is TRBV6-8 and J usage is TRBJ2-3, with D hard to call. In germline, CDR1 is MNHGY, CDR2 SAAAGT. CDR3 length: 12 amino acids. Trimming took 2 bases from V and 4 from J, leaving 4 bases between them. CDR3 sequence reads: CASSYRPDTQYF. CDR3 nucleotides: TGTGCCAGCAGTTACCGCCCAGATACGCAGTATTTT.

The chain combines TRBV15 with TRBJ1-1, with D perhaps matching TRBD1 (5 bases). Germline lookup yields CDR1 LNHNV and CDR2 YYDKDF (reference sequence). The V and J ends lost 8 bases and 1 base respectively, with 11 bases between them. There are 13 residues in the CDR3. The CDR3 loop reads CATRGTPNTEAFF. CDR3 nucleotide sequence: TGTGCCACCCGGGGGACGCCGAACACTGAAGCTTTCTTT. Based on the CDR3 plus reference TRBV15 and TRBJ1-1, the full variable domain is DAMVIQNPRYQVTQFGKPVTLSCSQTLNHNVMYWYQQKSSQAPKLLFHYYDKDFNNEADTPDNFQSRRPNTSFCFLDIRSPGLGDTAMYLCATRGTPNTEAFFGQGTRLTVV.

This clonotype has a single count. J is TRBJ2-1 and V is TRBV19; D might be TRBD2 (5 bases). V lost 3 bases and J lost 3, with 12 bases in between. The CDR3 sequence is 15 residues long. Germline V gene data show CDR1 as LNHDA and CDR2 as SQIVND (reference sequence). The CDR3 is CASSMLAKLYNEQFF. In nucleotides, the CDR3 is TGTGCCAGTAGTATGCTAGCAAAACTCTACAATGAGCAGTTCTTC.